This T cell receptor (beta chain) was sequenced during a study of CD8 T cells in Susac syndrome. CDR3 size: 17 residues. Trimming pared 2 bases from V and 2 bases from J, leaving 19 bases between. Per germline, CDR1 MGHDK and CDR2 SYGVNS. The RNA, roughly 0.45 to 1 ug, was put through reverse transcription using random hexamers. Across 54 Vbeta and 13 Jbeta, immunoSEQ multiplex PCR amplified TCR beta CDR3. TCRdb fed the immunoSEQ multiplex PCR reads into MiXCR, producing one record per CDR3 protein. The sample includes about 120,000 distinct CDR3 sequences, roughly 95% of them seen just once. The sequence was collected from a human donor with Susac syndrome. Sequenced material: CD4+ T cells from PBMCs. The V and J genes are TRBV25-1 and TRBJ2-7; maybe TRBD1 (6 bases). CDR3 nucleotides: TGTGCCAGCAGTGAAGGGGGCATCGGCCGATACCCCTACGAGCAGTACTTC. The encoded protein is CASSEGGIGRYPYEQYF.